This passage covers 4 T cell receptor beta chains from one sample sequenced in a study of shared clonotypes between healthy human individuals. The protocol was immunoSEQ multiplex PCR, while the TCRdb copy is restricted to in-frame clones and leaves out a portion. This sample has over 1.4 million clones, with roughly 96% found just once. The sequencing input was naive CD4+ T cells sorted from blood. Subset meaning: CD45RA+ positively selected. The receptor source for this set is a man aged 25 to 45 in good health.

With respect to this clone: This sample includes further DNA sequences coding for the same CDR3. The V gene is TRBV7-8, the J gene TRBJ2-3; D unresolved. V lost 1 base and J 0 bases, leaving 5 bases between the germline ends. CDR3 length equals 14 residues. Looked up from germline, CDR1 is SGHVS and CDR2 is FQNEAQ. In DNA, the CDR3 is TGTGCCAGCAGCTTAGAAACGAGCACAGATACGCAGTATTTT. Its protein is CASSLETSTDTQYF.

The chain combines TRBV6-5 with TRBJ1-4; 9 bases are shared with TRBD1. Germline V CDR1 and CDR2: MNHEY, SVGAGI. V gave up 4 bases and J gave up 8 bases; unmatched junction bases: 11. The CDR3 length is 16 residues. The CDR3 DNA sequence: TGTGCCAGCAGTTCCGAGCCACAGGGGGCCAGGGAAAAACTGTTTTTT. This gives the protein CASSSEPQGAREKLFF.

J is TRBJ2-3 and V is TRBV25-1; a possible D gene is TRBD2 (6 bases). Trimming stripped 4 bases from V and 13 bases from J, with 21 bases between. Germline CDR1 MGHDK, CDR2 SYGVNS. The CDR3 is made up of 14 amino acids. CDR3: CASSVTSLREPKYF. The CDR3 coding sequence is TGTGCCAGCAGTGTTACGAGTTTACGGGAGCCGAAGTATTTT.

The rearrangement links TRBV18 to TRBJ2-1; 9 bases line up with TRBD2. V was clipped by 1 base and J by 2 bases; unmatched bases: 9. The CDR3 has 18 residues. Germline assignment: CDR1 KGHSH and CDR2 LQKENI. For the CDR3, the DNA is TGTGCCAGCTCACCACAAGCGGGAGGCCAGATTACCTACAATGAGCAGTTCTTC. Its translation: CASSPQAGGQITYNEQFF.